The 17 T cell receptor beta chains listed next were all sequenced from one sample in a study of cytomegalovirus exposure and HLA in healthy donors. PCR used 60 Vbeta primers and 13 Jbeta primers. TCRdb's table, derived via immunoSEQ multiplex PCR, lists solely in-frame clones and lacks some. The data show 130,000 to 150,000 clones, over 60% seen once. Input material: PBMCs. These receptors were collected from a woman aged 25 to 39 in good health and CMV-seronegative.

This chain uses TRBV9 with TRBJ2-1; 8 bases align to TRBD1. The CDR3 extends over 18 amino acids. Per the germline V gene, CDR1 is SGDLS and CDR2 is YYNGEE. V shed 2 bases, J shed 2 bases, and the junction held 12 bases outside the gene matches. The CDR3 DNA reads as TGTGCCAGCAGCGTCATGGCCCGGGACAGGACCCCCTACAATGAGCAGTTCTTC. As protein: CASSVMARDRTPYNEQFF.

The chain combines TRBV6-1 with TRBJ2-7, with TRBD1 identical over 9 bases. Germline assignment: CDR1 MNHNS and CDR2 SASEGT. The CDR3 has 15 residues. The J segment lost 2 bases and the V segment lost 2 bases, leaving 4 bases of the junction unmatched. The CDR3 DNA reads as TGTGCCAGCAGTGAACCGGGACAGGGAACCTACGAGCAGTACTTC. It specifies CASSEPGQGTYEQYF.

The J gene is TRBJ2-5, the V gene TRBV28; TRBD2 matches 12 bases. CDR1 is MDHEN and CDR2 is SYDVKM in the germline V gene. This CDR3 is built from 14 residues. J gave up 13 bases and V 6 bases, and 12 bases lay outside the gene matches. The CDR3 here is CASRETSGGRYSYF. Here the CDR3 DNA reads TGTGCCAGCAGGGAGACTAGCGGGGGACGTTATTCGTACTTC.

This clone has just one count. The chain has TRBV11-2 and TRBJ1-1, with 7 nucleotides matching TRBD1. CDR1 and CDR2 (germline): SGHAT, FQNNGV. With V trimmed by 4 bases and J by 2 bases, 7 bases remained unmatched. The CDR3 is 15 amino acids. The CDR3 sequence: CASSYSGTVNTEAFF. CDR3 DNA sequence: TGTGCCAGCAGCTATTCCGGGACAGTTAACACTGAAGCTTTCTTT.

The rearrangement links TRBV4-1 to TRBJ1-3; D is undetermined. Germline V gives CDR1 MGHRA, CDR2 YSYEKL. V lost 1 base, J lost 4 bases, and 11 bases lay in between. The CDR3 runs to 15 residues. The CDR3: CASSQVGLSGNTIYF. The DNA of the CDR3 is TGCGCCAGCAGCCAAGTGGGCTTGTCAGGAAACACCATATATTTT.

The rearrangement links TRBV29-1 to TRBJ2-7; D is uncertain. Germline values: CDR1 SQVTM, CDR2 ANQGSEA. The CDR3 is made up of 14 amino acids. The V gene lost 5 bases and the J gene lost 3 bases, with 17 bases spanning the gap. In nucleotides, the CDR3 is TGCAGCGTTATAAAGACCCCCGCGGACTACGAGCAGTACTTC. This codes for CSVIKTPADYEQYF.

DNA of the CDR3: TGTGCCAGCAGCTATAGCGGGGGGGCCTACGAGCAGTACTTC. Its protein is CASSYSGGAYEQYF. The chain combines TRBV7-2 with TRBJ2-7; TRBD2 agrees at 11 bases. J gave up 2 bases and V 4 bases, and 1 base lay outside the gene matches. The CDR3 is 14 amino acids. From germline, CDR1 is SGHTA and CDR2 FQGNSA.

In its sample, this clone was seen once. This rearrangement joins TRBV5-4 to TRBJ1-1, with D possibly TRBD1 on 5 matching bases. In germline, CDR1 is SGHNT, CDR2 YYREEE (reference sequence). This CDR3 spans 14 amino acids. V was shortened by 2 bases and J by 6 bases, with 14 bases between the two germline ends. CDR3 bases: TGTGCCAGCAGCTTCGAGTGGAGGGACGCTGAAGCTTTCTTT. It is translated as CASSFEWRDAEAFF. Looking up the rest from reference TRBV5-4 and TRBJ1-1 gives the full variable domain: ETGVTQSPTHLIKTRGQQVTLRCSSQSGHNTVSWYQQALGQGPQFIFQYYREEENGRGNFPPRFSGLQFPNYSSELNVNALELDDSALYLCASSFEWRDAEAFFGQGTRLTVV.

The rearrangement links TRBV9 to TRBJ2-3, with D tentatively TRBD2 (6 bases). CDR1 is SGDLS, CDR2 YYNGEE, per germline. Trimming took 2 bases from V and 3 from J, leaving 10 bases between them. The CDR3 extends over 14 amino acids. DNA of the CDR3: TGTGCCAGCAGCGTCGAGGGGAGGACAGATACGCAGTATTTT. This translates into CASSVEGRTDTQYF.

The J gene is TRBJ2-5, the V gene TRBV5-6; D is ambiguous. CDR1 is SGHDT and CDR2 is YYEEEE in the germline V gene. The CDR3 extends over 15 amino acids. The germline V and J ends were trimmed by 4 bases and 2 bases, with 15 bases remaining between them. DNA of the CDR3: TGTGCCAGCAGCGAACCTGAGTTTGGTCAAGAGACCCAGTACTTC. Translating gives CASSEPEFGQETQYF.

The chain recombines TRBV2 with TRBJ1-1; a possible D gene is TRBD1 (5 bases). Per germline, CDR1 SNHLY and CDR2 FYNNEI. Trimming removed 6 bases from V and 0 bases from J, with 14 bases in between. This CDR3 has 15 amino acids. CDR3 in amino acids: CASRAQGFVNTEAFF. CDR3 nucleotide sequence: TGTGCCAGCAGGGCCCAGGGTTTCGTGAACACTGAAGCTTTCTTT. Filled out from reference TRBV2 and TRBJ1-1, the complete variable domain reads EPEVTQTPSHQVTQMGQEVILRCVPISNHLYFYWYRQILGQKVEFLVSFYNNEISEKSEIFDDQFSVERPDGSNFTLKIRSTKLEDSAMYFCASRAQGFVNTEAFFGQGTRLTVV.

This chain's CDR3 is CASSSRGGRGDTQYF. The CDR3 DNA is TGCGCCAGCAGTTCACGGGGGGGCCGTGGAGATACGCAGTATTTT. The chain has TRBV5-1 and TRBJ2-3; 8 bases agree with TRBD2. Germline CDR1 and CDR2: SGHRS and YFSETQ. The CDR3 has 15 residues. The J segment lost 5 bases and the V segment lost 5 bases, leaving 10 bases of the junction unmatched. The whole variable domain, remainder taken from reference TRBV5-1 and TRBJ2-3, is KAGVTQTPRYLIKTRGQQVTLSCSPISGHRSVSWYQQTPGQGLQFLFEYFSETQRNKGNFPGRFSGRQFSNSRSEMNVSTLELGDSALYLCASSSRGGRGDTQYFGPGTRLTVL.

The chain combines TRBV18 with TRBJ2-3; 12 bases fit TRBD2. The J segment lost 3 bases and the V segment lost 1 base, leaving 8 bases of the junction unmatched. The CDR3 runs to 18 residues. In germline, CDR1 is KGHSH, CDR2 LQKENI. The CDR3 region is CASSPLASGGAPTDTQYF. CDR3 nucleotides: TGTGCCAGCTCACCACTGGCTAGCGGGGGGGCCCCAACAGATACGCAGTATTTT.

In nucleotides, the CDR3 is TGTGCCAGCAGCTTGGTTAGACACCTGAACACTGAAGCTTTCTTT. It yields the protein CASSLVRHLNTEAFF. The chain employs TRBV5-6 and TRBJ1-1; D uncertain. The ends were cut back, 0 bases at V and 0 bases at J, with 9 bases in the middle. Germline values: CDR1 SGHDT, CDR2 YYEEEE. The CDR3 consists of 15 residues.

The V and J genes are TRBV11-1 and TRBJ1-1; the D gene is possibly TRBD1 (5 bases). Trimming stripped 4 bases from V and 6 bases from J, with 15 bases between. The CDR3 consists of 14 residues. Germline V gives CDR1 SGHAT, CDR2 FQDESV (reference sequence). Here the CDR3 reads CASSSRGKGAEAFF. CDR3 in DNA: TGTGCCAGCAGCTCAAGGGGAAAAGGCGCTGAAGCTTTCTTT.

The V call is TRBV7-2, the J call TRBJ2-7, with TRBD1 matching over 7 bases. This CDR3 is built from 15 residues. After removal of 2 bases from V and 2 bases from J, the junction contained 6 bases not matched to a gene. In germline, CDR1 is SGHTA, CDR2 FQGNSA. This chain's CDR3 is CASSLKGAGPYEQYF. DNA for the CDR3: TGTGCCAGCAGCTTAAAGGGGGCAGGGCCCTACGAGCAGTACTTC.

This chain joins TRBV27 and TRBJ1-2, with D tentatively TRBD1 (5 bases). Per the germline V gene, CDR1 is MNHEY and CDR2 is SMNVEV (reference sequence). The CDR3 covers 15 residues. V was pared by 6 bases and J by 0 bases, with 14 bases between. The CDR3: CASSRSGISNYGYTF. The DNA of the CDR3 is TGTGCCAGCAGCCGCTCAGGGATATCTAACTATGGCTACACCTTC.